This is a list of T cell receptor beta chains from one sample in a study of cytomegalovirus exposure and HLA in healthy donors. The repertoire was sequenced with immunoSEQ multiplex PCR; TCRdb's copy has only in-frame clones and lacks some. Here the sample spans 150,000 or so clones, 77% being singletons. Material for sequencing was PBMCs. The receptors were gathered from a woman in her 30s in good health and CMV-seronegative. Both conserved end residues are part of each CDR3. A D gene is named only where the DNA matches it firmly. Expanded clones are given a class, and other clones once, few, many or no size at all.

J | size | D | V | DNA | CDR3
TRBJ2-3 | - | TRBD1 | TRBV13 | TGTGCCAGCAGCCCAGGGACAGGTTCTAGCACAGATACGCAGTATTTT | CASSPGTGSSTDTQYF
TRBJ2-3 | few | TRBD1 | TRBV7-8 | TGTGCCAGCAGCTTAGTGGGACAGGGTCCAGATACGCAGTATTTT | CASSLVGQGPDTQYF
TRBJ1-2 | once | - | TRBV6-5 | TGTGCCAGCACCCCGGGGGGCAACGGCTACACCTTC | CASTPGGNGYTF
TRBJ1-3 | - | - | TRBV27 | TGTGCCACCAGGGACATCCAAACCTCTGGAAACACCATATATTTT | CATRDIQTSGNTIYF
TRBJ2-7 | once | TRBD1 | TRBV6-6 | TGTGCCAGCAGAGGTGGACAGGGGGGCTCCTACGAGCAGTACTTC | CASRGGQGGSYEQYF
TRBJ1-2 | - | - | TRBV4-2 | TGTGCCAGCAGCCAGCGAGATGGGGAGGGAAGCAGCTACACCTTC | CASSQRDGEGSSYTF
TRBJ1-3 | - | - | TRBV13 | TGTGCCAGCAGCTCGACGAGGGGGAGCGGAAACACCATATATTTT | CASSSTRGSGNTIYF
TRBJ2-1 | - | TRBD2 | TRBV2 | TGTGCCAGCAGCCCCGGACTAGCGGGGGGAGGTGAGCAGTTCTTC | CASSPGLAGGGEQFF
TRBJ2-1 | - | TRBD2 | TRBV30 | TGTGCCTGGGAACTTGGCCTAGCGGGGGGGAATGAGCAGTTCTTC | CAWELGLAGGNEQFF
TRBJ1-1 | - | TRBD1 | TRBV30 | TGTGCCTGGAGATGGGCAGGGGGCACTGAAGCTTTCTTT | CAWRWAGGTEAFF
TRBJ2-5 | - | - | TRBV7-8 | TGTGCCAGCAGCTTACAGGGGCCCCAAGAGACCCAGTACTTC | CASSLQGPQETQYF
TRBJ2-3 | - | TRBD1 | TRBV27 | TGTGCCAGCAGACACAGGGGGCTCGGGACAATGGATACGCAGTATTTT | CASRHRGLGTMDTQYF
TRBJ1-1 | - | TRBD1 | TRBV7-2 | TGTGCCAGCAGCGTAACCGGGACAGGGTGGACTGAAGCTTTCTTT | CASSVTGTGWTEAFF
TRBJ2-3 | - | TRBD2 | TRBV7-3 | TGTGCCAGCAGCCCGACTAGCGGGTCTACAGATACGCAGTATTTT | CASSPTSGSTDTQYF
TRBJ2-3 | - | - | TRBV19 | TGTGCCAGTAGTATAGGACAACTTAGCACAGATACGCAGTATTTT | CASSIGQLSTDTQYF
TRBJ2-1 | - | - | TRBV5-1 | TGCGCCAGCAGCTTTGAGGGCCTCTCCTACAATGAGCAGTTCTTC | CASSFEGLSYNEQFF
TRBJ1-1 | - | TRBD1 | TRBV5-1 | TGCGCCAGCAGCCCTCCGATACGACTTTCTCGGGACAGGGAGAACACTGAAGCTTTCTTT | CASSPPIRLSRDRENTEAFF
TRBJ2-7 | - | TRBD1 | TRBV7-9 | TGTGCCAGCAGCTCTCCCGGGACAGGGGGCGAGCAGTACTTC | CASSSPGTGGEQYF
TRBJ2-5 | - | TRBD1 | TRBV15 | TGTGCCACCAGCAGAGCAAAACAGGGGCAAGAGACCCAGTACTTC | CATSRAKQGQETQYF
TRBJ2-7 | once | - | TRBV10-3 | TGTGCCATCTGGGGGGGCGACTACGAGCAGTACTTC | CAIWGGDYEQYF
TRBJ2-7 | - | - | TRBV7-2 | TGTGCCAGCAGCCAGGTGGGAGTTAGGGCCTACGAGCAGTACTTC | CASSQVGVRAYEQYF
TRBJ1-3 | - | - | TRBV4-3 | TGCGCCAGCAGCCTCATCCCGGGATCGAGTGGAAACACCATATATTTT | CASSLIPGSSGNTIYF
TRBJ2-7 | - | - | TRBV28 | TGTGCCAGCAGTTTTCGTTACTCGAGCTCCTACGAGCAGTACTTC | CASSFRYSSSYEQYF
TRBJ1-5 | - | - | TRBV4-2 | TGTGCCAGCAGCCAAGACCCAGGGGATCAGCCCCAGCATTTT | CASSQDPGDQPQHF
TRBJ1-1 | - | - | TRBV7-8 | TGTGCCAGCAGCTTAGCTAGTGAAGCTTTCTTT | CASSLASEAFF
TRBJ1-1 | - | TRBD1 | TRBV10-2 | TGCGCCAGCGGCATCCAGGGGGTAGCTTTCTTT | CASGIQGVAFF
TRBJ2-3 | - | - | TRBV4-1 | TGCGCCAGCAGCCAAGGGCAGGGGACCAAACTATACACTAGCACAGATACGCAGTATTTT | CASSQGQGTKLYTSTDTQYF
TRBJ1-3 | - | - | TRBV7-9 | TGTTCCAGCAGCTTAGCGGACAGCGGAAACACCATATATTTT | CSSSLADSGNTIYF
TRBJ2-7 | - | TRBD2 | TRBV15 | TGTGCCACCAGCAGAGATCGTGCTAGCGGGAGACACGAGCAGTACTTC | CATSRDRASGRHEQYF
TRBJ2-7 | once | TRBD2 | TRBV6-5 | TGTGCCAGCAGTTACCTGCTATTAGCGGGAGGATCCGAGCAGTACTTC | CASSYLLLAGGSEQYF
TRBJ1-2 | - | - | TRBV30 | TGTGCCTGGAGTGACATGAACCAGGCAGGCTACACCTTC | CAWSDMNQAGYTF
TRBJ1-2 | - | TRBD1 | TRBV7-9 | TGTGCCAGCAGCCCCTCCGGACAGGAGGGATATGGCTACACCTTC | CASSPSGQEGYGYTF
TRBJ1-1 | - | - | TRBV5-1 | TGCGCCAGCAGCTTGGAAAGAGGAACTGAAGCTTTCTTT | CASSLERGTEAFF
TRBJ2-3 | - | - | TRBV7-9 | TGTGCCAGCAGCTTAAGGACAGCTAGCACAGATACGCAGTATTTT | CASSLRTASTDTQYF
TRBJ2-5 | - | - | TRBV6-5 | TGTGCCAGCAGTTATGGGGGGTTGGGTCAAGAGACCCAGTACTTC | CASSYGGLGQETQYF
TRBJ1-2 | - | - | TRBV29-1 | TGCAGCGTTTGGAGCTTCGACTATGGCTACACCTTC | CSVWSFDYGYTF
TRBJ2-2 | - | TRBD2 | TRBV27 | TGTGCCAGCGGATACGGGGGGGACTTCACCGGGGAGCTGTTTTTT | CASGYGGDFTGELFF
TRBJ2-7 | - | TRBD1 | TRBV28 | TGTGCCAGCAGTCCCCACCGGGACAGTGCGACCTACGAGCAGTACTTC | CASSPHRDSATYEQYF
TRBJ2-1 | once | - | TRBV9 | TGTGCCAGCAGCGTAGCTGAGCCGGTCAATGAGCAGTTCTTC | CASSVAEPVNEQFF
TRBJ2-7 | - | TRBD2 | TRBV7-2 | TGTGCCAGCAGCTTAGTCCCGACTAGCGGGAGATTCTACGAGCAGTACTTC | CASSLVPTSGRFYEQYF
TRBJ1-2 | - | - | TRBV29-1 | TGCAGCGTTGAAGACCCCAGACTTAGACAGTCCTTGTCCTATGGCTACCCCTTC | CSVEDPRLRQSLSYGYPF
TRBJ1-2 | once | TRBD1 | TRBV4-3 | TGCGCCAGCAGCCTTGAGACAGGGGGCAACTATGGCTACACCTTC | CASSLETGGNYGYTF
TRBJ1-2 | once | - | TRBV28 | TGTGCCAGCAGTACCATATCCGCGCAGGACTTGGGTGGCTACACCTTC | CASSTISAQDLGGYTF
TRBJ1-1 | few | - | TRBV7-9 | TGTGCCAGCAGCTTATCCGGGGTGCCTGAAGCTTTCTTT | CASSLSGVPEAFF
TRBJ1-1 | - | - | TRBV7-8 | TGTGCCAGCAGCCGCGGGGGGGGAGAGGACGGTGAAGCTTTCTTT | CASSRGGGEDGEAFF
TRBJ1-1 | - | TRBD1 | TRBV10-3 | TGTGCCATCAGCGACAGGGGGGAGGGGAACACTGAAGCTTTCTTT | CAISDRGEGNTEAFF
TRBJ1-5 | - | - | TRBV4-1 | TGCGCCAGTGGGCATCTCGGGAAGAGCAATCAGCCCCAGCATTTT | CASGHLGKSNQPQHF
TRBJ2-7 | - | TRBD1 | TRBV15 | TGTGCCACCAGAGGGACAGGCTCCTACGAGCAGTACTTC | CATRGTGSYEQYF
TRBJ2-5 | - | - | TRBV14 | TGTGCCAGCAGTTTCCGGCCCCTGATGCGCTCGGGAGAGACCCAGTACTTC | CASSFRPLMRSGETQYF
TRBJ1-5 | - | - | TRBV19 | TGTGCCAGTAGGGGGCTCGGCAATCAGCCCCAGCATTTT | CASRGLGNQPQHF
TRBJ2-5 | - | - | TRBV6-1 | TGTGCCAGCGGACTACCTCCACACCAAGAGACCCAGTACTTC | CASGLPPHQETQYF
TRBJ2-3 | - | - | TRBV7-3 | TGTGCCAGCAGCTTAAGAACAGGGAGCACAGATACGCAGTATTTT | CASSLRTGSTDTQYF
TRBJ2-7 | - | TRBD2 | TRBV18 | TGTGCCAGCTCACCAGGACTAGGAGCTACCTACGAGCAGTACTTC | CASSPGLGATYEQYF
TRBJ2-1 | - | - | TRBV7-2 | TGTGCCAGCGCCCAAGTTAGCTCCTACAATGAGCAGTTCTTC | CASAQVSSYNEQFF
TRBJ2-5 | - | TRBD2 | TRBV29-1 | TGCAGCGTTGAACGGATTCGGCCTCGGACTAGCGGGAGGGCCAATTTGGGAGAGACCCAGTACTTC | CSVERIRPRTSGRANLGETQYF
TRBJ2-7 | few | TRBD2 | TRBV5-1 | TGCGCCAGCAGCGTTAGCGGGAGCCGTTCCTACGAGCAGTACTTC | CASSVSGSRSYEQYF
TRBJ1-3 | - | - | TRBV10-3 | TGTGCCATCAGTGAGTCGATGGGACTTTTACCCGGAAACACCATATATTTT | CAISESMGLLPGNTIYF